This entry is about one T cell receptor beta chain. Its cognate antigen is unknown. These data belong to a study of OX40 agonist ivuxolimab in advanced cancers. General study results and limits: Clonal expansion was seen in CD4+ and CD8+ blood T cells by week 6 at 0.1 to 3.0 mg/kg.

The table came from immunoSEQ multiplex PCR; TCRdb's copy has only in-frame clones and leaves some out. The data show approximately 65,000 clones, approximately 89% seen once. Trimming removed 1 base from V and 6 bases from J, with 13 bases in between. CDR1 and CDR2 (germline): SGHDT, YYEEEE. There are 14 residues in the CDR3. The chain uses TRBV5-6 and TRBJ2-5; D unclear. Sequences were derived from CD4+ or CD8+ T cells sorted from blood, sampled in a trial of the OX40 agonist ivuxolimab. The clonotype originates from an adult with an advanced solid tumor such as melanoma, head and neck, liver or kidney cancer. The chain's CDR3 is CASSLSEIPQTQYF. The CDR3 DNA is TGTGCCAGCAGCTTGAGTGAAATTCCGCAGACCCAGTACTTC.